One T cell receptor (beta chain) is described in this entry. Germline CDR1 and CDR2: KGHDR and SFDVKD. Trimming shortened V by 1 base and J by 5 bases, and 1 base separated the two germline ends. This CDR3 region has 12 residues. Method: immunoSEQ multiplex PCR; TCRdb's copy keeps in-frame clones and lacks some. The sample holds around 70,000 clones, about 92% seen once. These data come from a study of brain T cells in children with intractable seizures. Sequencing used peripheral blood, obtained at surgery. The rearrangement links TRBV24-1 to TRBJ2-2; D remains ambiguous. This receptor was identified in a boy less than two years old with tuberous sclerosis and intractable seizures. The DNA for the CDR3 is TGTGCCACCAGTGATTTAACCGGGGAGCTGTTTTTT. As protein: CATSDLTGELFF.